This T cell receptor beta chain was obtained from a study of blood T cell repertoires in COVID-19. Study-wide context: Acute and convalescent COVID-19 specimens originated in the United States, Italy and Spain. T cells, B-cell-depleted T cells, or PBMCs provided the cDNA or gDNA that served as material.

V shed 11 bases and J shed 2 bases, with 19 bases lying between them. Germline V gives CDR1 SNHLY, CDR2 FYNNEI. The CDR3 sequence is 15 residues long. Source study methods: How many nucleated cells were present was estimated from reference gene primer amplification. This table comes from immunoSEQ multiplex PCR, and its TCRdb copy is limited to in-frame clones, with some not included. That table gives V, J and clone size, and the DNA gave D and trimming. The table shows about 240,000 clones, with 75% to 90% occurring only once. This TCR was sampled from a man aged 60-69 years who had recovered from COVID-19. Specimen: peripheral blood. V and J are TRBV2 and TRBJ2-1; possibly TRBD1 for D (5 bases). CDR3 amino acids: CAHTIGAPPYNEQFF. In nucleotides, the CDR3 is TGTGCCCATACTATTGGGGCTCCCCCCTACAATGAGCAGTTCTTC.